What follows are 22 T cell receptor beta chains derived from one specimen sequenced in a study of T cell responses to AZD1222 COVID-19 vaccine. Using immunoSEQ multiplex PCR, the repertoire was profiled, and TCRdb retains in-frame clones only, with some absent. The sample yields about 140,000 clones, 75% to 95% seen once. The sequenced sample was peripheral blood, obtained on day 0 of AZD1222 vaccination. These receptor sequences come from an adult in good health.

The chain joins TRBV5-6 to TRBJ1-3; D not certain. The ends were cut back, 0 bases at V and 4 bases at J, with 2 bases in the middle. The CDR3 extends over 12 amino acids. Germline loops: CDR1 SGHDT, CDR2 YYEEEE. The CDR3 coding sequence is TGTGCCAGCAGCTTGGCAGGAAACACCATATATTTT. It encodes CASSLAGNTIYF.

This clone was counted a single time. The V and J genes are TRBV5-1 and TRBJ2-1; no clear D gene. V lost 2 bases and J 5 bases, leaving 2 bases between the germline ends. CDR3 length: 11 residues. Germline CDR1 reads SGHRS; CDR2 reads YFSETQ. Here the CDR3 reads CASSFNNEQFF. In nucleotides, the CDR3 is TGCGCCAGCAGCTTCAACAATGAGCAGTTCTTC.

The chain uses TRBV5-1 and TRBJ1-2; D unclear. The CDR3 length is 13 residues. Germline CDR1 and CDR2: SGHRS and YFSETQ. Trimming took off 0 bases at V and 7 bases at J, with 10 bases between the two ends. CDR3 sequence reads: CASSLEVRVGYTF. The DNA of the CDR3 is TGCGCCAGCAGCTTGGAGGTTAGGGTTGGCTACACCTTC.

As regards this clone: Since no conserved phenylalanine or tryptophan closes the CDR3, a read error is the likely cause. The genes are TRBV7-9 and TRBJ1-2, with TRBD1 identical over 9 bases. Unmatched junction bases numbered 2, after V lost 5 bases and J lost 4 bases. The V gene's germline CDR1 is SEHNR and CDR2 FQNEAQ (reference sequence). There are 13 residues in the CDR3. The CDR3 nucleotides are TGTGCCAGCAGCACGGGACAGGGCTATGGCTACACCCTC. Its translation: CASSTGQGYGYTL.

The V call is TRBV6-5, the J call TRBJ1-2; perhaps TRBD1 as D (6 bases). This CDR3 region has 15 residues. The germline V gene encodes CDR1 MNHEY and CDR2 SVGAGI. V shed 0 bases and J shed 4 bases, with 12 bases lying between them. CDR3: CASSYSQGLGYGYTF. CDR3 bases: TGTGCCAGCAGTTACTCGCAGGGGCTGGGCTATGGCTACACCTTC.

The chain uses TRBV9 and TRBJ1-2, with TRBD1 identical over 9 bases. CDR1 is SGDLS and CDR2 is YYNGEE in the germline V gene. After removal of 4 bases from V and 3 bases from J, the junction contained 4 bases not matched to a gene. The length of the CDR3 is 14 residues. The CDR3 DNA is TGTGCCAGCAGCTCCCGGACAGGGGACTATGGCTACACCTTC. Its protein product is CASSSRTGDYGYTF.

The chain employs TRBV5-1 and TRBJ1-1; the match to TRBD1 covers 10 bases. Germline CDR1 is SGHRS and CDR2 is YFSETQ. There are 18 residues in the CDR3. Trimming took 3 bases from V and 1 from J; bases not matched to a gene: 12. CDR3 nucleotide sequence: TGCGCCAGCAGCTCGGGGGGACAGGGGATAACCTCGAACACTGAAGCTTTCTTT. Amino acid sequence: CASSSGGQGITSNTEAFF.

The V gene is TRBV12-5, the J gene TRBJ1-2; TRBD1 agrees at 8 bases. Germline-derived CDR1 and CDR2 are LGHNT and FRNRAP. The CDR3 contains 17 residues. Germline trimming cut 4 bases from V and 3 bases from J; bases unmatched to any gene: 13. CDR3 sequence: CASGSGQGFHIDYGYTF. Written as DNA, the CDR3 is TGTGCTAGTGGTTCAGGACAGGGCTTCCACATTGACTATGGCTACACCTTC.

The chain has TRBV29-1 and TRBJ1-4; D is unclear. The V end lost 4 bases, the J end lost 8 bases, and 17 bases lay between the germline ends. CDR1 is SQVTM and CDR2 is ANQGSEA in the germline V gene. The CDR3 extends over 14 amino acids. The CDR3 protein is CSVVKGYEGEKLFF. CDR3 nucleotide sequence: TGCAGCGTTGTAAAGGGTTACGAGGGAGAAAAACTGTTTTTT.

The V gene is TRBV14, the J gene TRBJ2-2; D possibly corresponds to TRBD1 (5 bases). The germline V gene encodes CDR1 SGHDN and CDR2 FVKESK. V lost 1 base and J lost 4, with 10 bases in between. This CDR3 contains 15 residues. CDR3 nucleotide sequence: TGTGCCAGCAGCCAAGCCAGGGCGCCCACCGGGGAGCTGTTTTTT. Translated, it gives CASSQARAPTGELFF.

J is TRBJ1-6 and V is TRBV9; D not certain. Per the germline V gene, CDR1 is SGDLS and CDR2 is YYNGEE. Trimming pared 2 bases from V and 7 bases from J, leaving 16 bases between. The CDR3 loop spans 16 amino acids. CDR3 residues: CASSVMPGGKNSPLHF. CDR3 coding DNA: TGTGCCAGCAGCGTCATGCCGGGAGGGAAAAATTCACCCCTCCACTTT.

The sample holds a few counts of this clone. The chain joins TRBV4-2 to TRBJ2-7; maybe TRBD1 (5 bases). From germline, CDR1 is LGHNA and CDR2 YNFKEQ. The CDR3 has 16 amino acids. Trimming removed 0 bases at V and 1 base at J, with 13 bases between. The CDR3 nucleotides read TGTGCCAGCAGCCAAGAGCCCAGGGCCGCTTCCTACGAGCAGTACTTC. Translation: CASSQEPRAASYEQYF.

CDR3 coding DNA: TGTGCCAGTAGTACCCCGCTAAAACTGTTTTTT. This translates into CASSTPLKLFF. This rearrangement joins TRBV19 to TRBJ1-4; D gene unclear. There are 11 residues in the CDR3. Trimming took 4 bases from V and 10 from J, leaving 7 bases between them. Germline values: CDR1 LNHDA, CDR2 SQIVND (reference sequence).

V usage is TRBV30 and J usage is TRBJ2-7; D not resolved. With 2 bases removed from V and 7 bases from J, the gap between germline ends came to 12 bases. The CDR3 spans 12 residues. The germline V gene has CDR1 GTSNPN and CDR2 SVGIG (reference sequence). This chain's CDR3 is CAWSLRPLEQYF. CDR3 DNA: TGTGCCTGGAGTCTACGACCCCTGGAGCAGTACTTC.

The V gene is TRBV27, the J gene TRBJ1-2, with TRBD1 matching over 7 bases. The CDR3 contains 15 residues. The V gene's germline CDR1 is MNHEY and CDR2 SMNVEV (reference sequence). V shed 7 bases, J shed 5 bases, and the junction held 13 bases outside the gene matches. CDR3 sequence: CASTPNSGTAYGYTF. In DNA, the CDR3 is TGTGCCAGCACCCCAAATTCCGGGACAGCTTATGGCTACACCTTC.

This sequence joins TRBV14 and TRBJ1-6, with TRBD1 identical over 8 bases. V gave up 4 bases and J gave up 7 bases; unmatched junction bases: 3. CDR3 length: 14 residues. CDR1 and CDR2 (germline): SGHDN, FVKESK. The CDR3 coding sequence is TGTGCCAGCAGCCTTGACAGGGGCAATTCACCCCTCCACTTT. Translated: CASSLDRGNSPLHF.

The rearrangement uses TRBV23-1 and TRBJ2-1; perhaps TRBD2 as D (6 bases). TRBV23-1 is marked as an open reading frame, function uncertain. The CDR3 spans 16 residues. V shed 2 bases and J shed 6 bases, with 17 bases lying between them. CDR3 coding DNA: TGCGCCAGCAGTCAACGACCCCCGGAGGGTGGCAATGAGCAGTTCTTC. This encodes CASSQRPPEGGNEQFF.

V and J are TRBV6-1 and TRBJ2-6; TRBD1 might be the D (5 bases). The germline V gene encodes CDR1 MNHNS and CDR2 SASEGT. Trimming left V 5 bases short and J 2 bases short, with 13 bases between. The CDR3 length is 16 residues. The CDR3 nucleotides read TGTGCCAGCAGTCAAGGACATCGGACTGGGGCCAACGTCCTGACTTTC. This gives the protein CASSQGHRTGANVLTF.

This CDR3 is CSVRLVATDTQYF. CDR3 nucleotide sequence: TGCAGCGTTCGGCTAGTGGCCACAGATACGCAGTATTTT. The chain recombines TRBV29-1 with TRBJ2-3; D not resolved. The ends were cut back, 5 bases at V and 2 bases at J, with 11 bases in the middle. Germline CDR1 SQVTM, CDR2 ANQGSEA. The CDR3 loop spans 13 amino acids.

The CDR3 DNA follows: TGTGCCAGCAGCCAAGACGTTGGGGGTCACTATGGCTACACCTTC. As protein: CASSQDVGGHYGYTF. V is TRBV14 and J is TRBJ1-2, with D possibly being TRBD1 (5 bases). The germline CDR1 and CDR2 sequences are SGHDN and FVKESK. The CDR3 has 15 residues. V lost 0 bases to trimming and J lost 3 bases, with 11 bases between them.

Notes on this clone: This sample also contains other DNA sequences that code for the same CDR3. The rearrangement links TRBV5-1 to TRBJ2-1, with 13 nucleotides matching TRBD2. This CDR3 is built from 15 residues. V trimming: 4 bases; J trimming: 7 bases; junction bases outside the gene matches: 5. Germline V lookup: CDR1 SGHRS, CDR2 YFSETQ. CDR3 sequence: CASSLGLAGVNEQFF. CDR3 in DNA: TGCGCCAGCAGCCTCGGACTAGCGGGGGTAAATGAGCAGTTCTTC.

The rearrangement links TRBV18 to TRBJ1-2; 10 positions agree with TRBD1. This CDR3 is built from 18 residues. From germline, CDR1 is KGHSH and CDR2 LQKENI. Losses at the gene ends were 1 base for V and 0 bases for J; bases not matched to a gene: 8. CDR3 region: CASSPLRTGGLANYGYTF. The DNA for the CDR3 is TGTGCCAGCTCACCACTCCGGACAGGGGGTTTGGCTAACTATGGCTACACCTTC.